This TCR beta chain was documented in a study of CD8 T cells in Susac syndrome. Random hexamers primed reverse transcription of roughly 0.45 to 1 ug RNA. MiXCR, run by TCRdb on the immunoSEQ multiplex PCR reads, gives a single entry per CDR3 protein. Found here are a few hundred thousand distinct CDR3 sequences, around 95% of them singletons; the top ten hold approximately 0.08%. Sequencing targeted TCR beta in T cells from blood (CD8+ and CD4+). Specimen: CD4+ T cells from PBMCs. This TCR was recovered from a human donor with multiple sclerosis.

The CDR3 bases are TGTGCCTGGAGTACCTTGACACCCTACAATGAGCAGTTCTTC. Protein sequence: CAWSTLTPYNEQFF. This chain joins TRBV30 and TRBJ2-1, with D unclear. The V gene's germline CDR1 is GTSNPN and CDR2 SVGIG (reference sequence). Trimming cost V 2 bases and J 2 bases, with 10 bases left between them. CDR3 length: 14 amino acids.